This is a list of T cell receptor beta chains from one sample in a study of patients and donors after allogeneic stem cell transplantation. Using its own MiXCR run on the RT-PCR reads, TCRdb lists one record per CDR3 protein. This sample has 920,000 or so distinct CDR3 sequences; about a sixth occur once, and the top ten carry around 5.5%. The specimen was blood, either unsorted or a sorted T cell fraction (not recorded which). These receptors all come from a human donor who was either an allogeneic HSCT recipient or a stem cell or donor lymphocyte infusion donor (not recorded which). It is not recorded whose cells these are; they may come from a transplant donor. The CDR3 runs from the conserved cysteine through the conserved F or W. D genes are given only for firm matches. The listing skips clone size in some rows; elsewhere it reads once, few, many or a size class.

TRBJ2-5	TRBV24-1	NA	TRBD1	TGTGCCACCAGTGACGTGACAGGGCCCCAAGAGACCCAGTACTTC	CATSDVTGPQETQYF
TRBJ2-4	TRBV20-1	NA	NA	TGCAGTGCTAGGGATCGGACTTCCCTCCCCCTAGCCAAAAACATTCAGTACTTC	CSARDRTSLPLAKNIQYF
TRBJ2-7	TRBV7-9	few	NA	TGTGCCGGCCGGGGGGCCAACGGGGACGAGCAGTACTTC	CAGRGANGDEQYF
TRBJ1-6	TRBV20-1	NA	NA	TGCAGTCCGCGGGCAAGCCAGCATTCACCCCTCCACTTT	CSPRASQHSPLHF
TRBJ1-1	TRBV7-9	NA	TRBD1	TGTGCCAGCAGCTTCACAGGGGCGGGGACTGAAGCTTTCTTT	CASSFTGAGTEAFF
TRBJ2-7	TRBV28	few	NA	TGTGCCAGCAGTGTCCGGGACGGGACCTACGAGCAGTACTTC	CASSVRDGTYEQYF
TRBJ1-6	TRBV18	NA	NA	TGTGCCAGCTCACCACGTACCAGACCGAATTCACCCCTCCACTTT	CASSPRTRPNSPLHF
TRBJ2-5	TRBV6-6	NA	NA	TGTGCCAGCGGCCAAAAAGAGACCCAGTACTTC	CASGQKETQYF
TRBJ2-1	TRBV20-1	NA	NA	TGCAGTGCTAGACCGCTGGTTTACAATGAGCAGTTCTTC	CSARPLVYNEQFF
TRBJ1-2	TRBV15	few	TRBD1	TGTGCCACCAGCAGAGGGGACAGGCGGTGGACCTATGGCTACACCTTC	CATSRGDRRWTYGYTF
TRBJ1-6	TRBV20-1	NA	TRBD1	TGCAGTGACAGGGGGTATAATTCACCCCTCCACTTT	CSDRGYNSPLHF
TRBJ2-1	TRBV5-1	many	NA	TGCGCCAGCAGCTTGGGTCAGTCCTACAATGAGCAGTTCTTC	CASSLGQSYNEQFF
TRBJ2-7	TRBV3-1	NA	NA	TGTGCCAGCGGCTACGGGGGACCACCGCCCTACGAGCAGTACTTC	CASGYGGPPPYEQYF
TRBJ2-1	TRBV11-3	NA	TRBD1	TGTGCCAGCAGCCGGGACAGCAGTACCTACAATGAGCAGTTCTTC	CASSRDSSTYNEQFF
TRBJ2-7	TRBV6-2/TRBV6-3	NA	NA	TGTGCCAGCAGTTGGGCAGGGCGCTACGAGCAGTACTTC	CASSWAGRYEQYF
TRBJ1-1	TRBV30	NA	TRBD1	TGTGCCTGGATCCGGACAGGAGCTACTGAAGCTTTCTTT	CAWIRTGATEAFF
TRBJ2-7	TRBV12-3/TRBV12-4	NA	NA	TGTGCCAGCCGGGGTCAGGGGTTCTACGAGCAGTACTTC	CASRGQGFYEQYF
TRBJ1-2	TRBV30	NA	NA	TGTGCCTGGAGTGTAGGGAGGGACTATGGCTACACCTTC	CAWSVGRDYGYTF
TRBJ1-2	TRBV12-3/TRBV12-4	many	NA	TGTGCCAGCAGTCCGATAGGGGAAGGCTACACCTTC	CASSPIGEGYTF
TRBJ1-1	TRBV12-5	NA	TRBD1	TGTGCTAGTGGTTTAAGGGACAGGGGACAAGTAACTGAAGCTTTCTTT	CASGLRDRGQVTEAFF
TRBJ2-2	TRBV5-6	NA	TRBD1	TGTGCCAGCAGCTTCCGGGACAGGGAAACCGGGGAGCTGTTTTTT	CASSFRDRETGELFF
TRBJ2-3	TRBV11-1	NA	NA	TGTGCCAGCAGCTCACTCGATGGCACAGATACGCAGTATTTT	CASSSLDGTDTQYF
TRBJ1-6	TRBV5-5	few	NA	TGTGCCAGCAGCTCGGACTTGAGCTCCTATAATTCACCCCTCCACTTT	CASSSDLSSYNSPLHF